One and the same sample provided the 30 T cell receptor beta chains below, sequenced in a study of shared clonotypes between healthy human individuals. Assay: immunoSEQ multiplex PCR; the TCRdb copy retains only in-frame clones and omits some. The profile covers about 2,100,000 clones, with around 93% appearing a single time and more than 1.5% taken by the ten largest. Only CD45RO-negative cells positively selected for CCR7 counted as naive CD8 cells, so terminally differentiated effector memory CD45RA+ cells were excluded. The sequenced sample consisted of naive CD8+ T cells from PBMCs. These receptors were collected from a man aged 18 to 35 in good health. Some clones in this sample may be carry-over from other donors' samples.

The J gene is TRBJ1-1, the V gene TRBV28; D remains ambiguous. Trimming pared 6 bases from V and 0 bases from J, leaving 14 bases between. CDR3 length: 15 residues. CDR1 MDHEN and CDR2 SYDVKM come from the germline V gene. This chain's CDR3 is CASRNLDILNTEAFF. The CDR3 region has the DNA TGTGCCAGCAGAAACCTCGACATCCTGAACACTGAAGCTTTCTTT. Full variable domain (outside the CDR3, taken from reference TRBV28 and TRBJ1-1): DVKVTQSSRYLVKRTGEKVFLECVQDMDHENMFWYRQDPGLGLRLIYFSYDVKMKEKGDIPEGYSVSREKKERFSLILESASTNQTSMYLCASRNLDILNTEAFFGQGTRLTVV.

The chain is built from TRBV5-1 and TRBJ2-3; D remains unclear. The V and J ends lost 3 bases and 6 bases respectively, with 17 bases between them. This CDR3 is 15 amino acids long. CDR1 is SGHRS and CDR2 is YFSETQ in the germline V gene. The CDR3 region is CASSWQVSAADTQYF. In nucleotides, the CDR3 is TGCGCCAGCAGCTGGCAGGTGTCCGCAGCGGATACGCAGTATTTT.

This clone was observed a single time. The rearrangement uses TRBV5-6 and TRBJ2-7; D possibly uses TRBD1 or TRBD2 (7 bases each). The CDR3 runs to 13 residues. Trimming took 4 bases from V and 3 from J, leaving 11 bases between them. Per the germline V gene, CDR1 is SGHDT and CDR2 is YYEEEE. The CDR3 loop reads CASSPGGDYEQYF. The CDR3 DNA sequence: TGTGCCAGCAGCCCAGGGGGGGACTACGAGCAGTACTTC.

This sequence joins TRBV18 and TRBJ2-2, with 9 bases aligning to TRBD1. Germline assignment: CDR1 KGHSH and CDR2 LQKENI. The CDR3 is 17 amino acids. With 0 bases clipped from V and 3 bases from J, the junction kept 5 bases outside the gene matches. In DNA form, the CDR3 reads TGTGCCAGCTCACCACCGGGACAGGGTGTATACACCGGGGAGCTGTTTTTT. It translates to CASSPPGQGVYTGELFF.

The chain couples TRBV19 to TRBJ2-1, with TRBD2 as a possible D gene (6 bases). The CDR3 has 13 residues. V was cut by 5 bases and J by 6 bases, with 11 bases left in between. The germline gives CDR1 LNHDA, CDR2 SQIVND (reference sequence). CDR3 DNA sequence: TGTGCCAGTAGTTTTAGGGGAGGCAATGAGCAGTTCTTC. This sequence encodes CASSFRGGNEQFF.

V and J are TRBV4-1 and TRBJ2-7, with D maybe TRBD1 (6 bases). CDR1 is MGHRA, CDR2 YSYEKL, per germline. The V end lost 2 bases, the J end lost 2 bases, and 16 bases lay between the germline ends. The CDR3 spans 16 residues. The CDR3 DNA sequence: TGCGCCAGCAGCCAATACGTAAGTCAGGGGACCTACGAGCAGTACTTC. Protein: CASSQYVSQGTYEQYF.

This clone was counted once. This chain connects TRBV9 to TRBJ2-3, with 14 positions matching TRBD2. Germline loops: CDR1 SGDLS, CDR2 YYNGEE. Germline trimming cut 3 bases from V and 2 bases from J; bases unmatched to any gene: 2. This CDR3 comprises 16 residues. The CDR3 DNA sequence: TGTGCCAGCAGCGGGACTAGCGGGAGGTTCACAGATACGCAGTATTTT. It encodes CASSGTSGRFTDTQYF.

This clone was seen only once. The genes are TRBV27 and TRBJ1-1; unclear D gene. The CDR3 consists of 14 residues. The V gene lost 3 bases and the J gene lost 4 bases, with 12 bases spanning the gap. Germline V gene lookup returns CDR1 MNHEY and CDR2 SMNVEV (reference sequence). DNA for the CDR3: TGTGCCAGCAGTTTCGGCGGAGTCATCACTGAAGCTTTCTTT. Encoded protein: CASSFGGVITEAFF.

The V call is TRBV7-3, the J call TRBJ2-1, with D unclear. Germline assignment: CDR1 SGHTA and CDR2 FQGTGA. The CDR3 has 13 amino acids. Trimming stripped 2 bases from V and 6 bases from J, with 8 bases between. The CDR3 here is CASSLLLTNEQFF. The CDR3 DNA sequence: TGTGCCAGCAGCTTACTTTTGACCAATGAGCAGTTCTTC.

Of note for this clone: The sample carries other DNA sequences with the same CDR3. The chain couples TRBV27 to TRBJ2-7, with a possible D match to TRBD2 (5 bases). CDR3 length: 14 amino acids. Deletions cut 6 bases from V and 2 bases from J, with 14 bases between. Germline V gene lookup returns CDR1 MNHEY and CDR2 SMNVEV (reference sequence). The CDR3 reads CASSPRGSPYEQYF. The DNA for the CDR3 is TGTGCCAGCAGCCCACGCGGGTCGCCCTACGAGCAGTACTTC.

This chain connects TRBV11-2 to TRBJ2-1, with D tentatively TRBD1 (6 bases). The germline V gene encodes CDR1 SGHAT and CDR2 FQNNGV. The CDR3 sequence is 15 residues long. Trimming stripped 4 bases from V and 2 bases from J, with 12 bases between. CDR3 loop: CASSSDRRTYNEQFF. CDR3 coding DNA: TGTGCCAGCAGCTCCGACAGGAGAACCTACAATGAGCAGTTCTTC.

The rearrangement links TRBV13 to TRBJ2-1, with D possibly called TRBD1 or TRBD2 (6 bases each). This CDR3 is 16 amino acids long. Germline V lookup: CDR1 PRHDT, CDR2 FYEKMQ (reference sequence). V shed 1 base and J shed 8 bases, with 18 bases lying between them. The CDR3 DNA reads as TGTGCCAGCAGCTTAGTACGGGGACTGAGGGGGGATGAGCAGTTCTTC. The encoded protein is CASSLVRGLRGDEQFF.

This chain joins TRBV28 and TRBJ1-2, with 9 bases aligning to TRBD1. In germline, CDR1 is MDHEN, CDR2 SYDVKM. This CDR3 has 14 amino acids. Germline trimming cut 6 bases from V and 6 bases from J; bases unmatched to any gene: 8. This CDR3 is CASRRNRGRDGYTF. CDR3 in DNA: TGTGCCAGCAGACGTAACAGGGGGCGCGATGGCTACACCTTC.

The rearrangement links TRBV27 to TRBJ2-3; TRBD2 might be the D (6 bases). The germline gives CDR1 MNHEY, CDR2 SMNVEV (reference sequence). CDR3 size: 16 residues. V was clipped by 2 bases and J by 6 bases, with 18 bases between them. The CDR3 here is CASSLAGPNSFDTQYF. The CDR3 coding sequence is TGTGCCAGCAGTTTAGCGGGACCGAACTCCTTTGATACGCAGTATTTT.

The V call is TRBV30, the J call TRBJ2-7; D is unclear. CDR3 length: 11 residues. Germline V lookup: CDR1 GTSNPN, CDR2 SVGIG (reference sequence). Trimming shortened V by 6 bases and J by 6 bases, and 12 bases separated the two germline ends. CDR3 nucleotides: TGTGCCTGTAGAAGTGGTTTCGAGCAGTACTTC. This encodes CACRSGFEQYF.

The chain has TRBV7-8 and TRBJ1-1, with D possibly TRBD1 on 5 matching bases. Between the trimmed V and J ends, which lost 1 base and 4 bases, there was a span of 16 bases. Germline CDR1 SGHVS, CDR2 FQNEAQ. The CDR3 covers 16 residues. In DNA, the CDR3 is TGTGCCAGCAGCTTAGGGGCAGGGTTCGTGGGCACTGAAGCTTTCTTT. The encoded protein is CASSLGAGFVGTEAFF.

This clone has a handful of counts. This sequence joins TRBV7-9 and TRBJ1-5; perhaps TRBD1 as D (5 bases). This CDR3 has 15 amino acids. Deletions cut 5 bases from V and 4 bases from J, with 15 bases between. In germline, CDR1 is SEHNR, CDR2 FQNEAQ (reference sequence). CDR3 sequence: CASSPGWGPNQPQHF. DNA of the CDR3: TGTGCCAGCAGCCCCGGATGGGGCCCAAATCAGCCCCAGCATTTT.

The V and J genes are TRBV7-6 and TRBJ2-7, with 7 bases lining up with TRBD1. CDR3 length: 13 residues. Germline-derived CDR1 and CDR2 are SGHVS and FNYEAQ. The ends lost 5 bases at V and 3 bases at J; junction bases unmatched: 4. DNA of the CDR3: TGTGCCAGCAGCACGAGGACAGGCTACGAGCAGTACTTC. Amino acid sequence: CASSTRTGYEQYF.

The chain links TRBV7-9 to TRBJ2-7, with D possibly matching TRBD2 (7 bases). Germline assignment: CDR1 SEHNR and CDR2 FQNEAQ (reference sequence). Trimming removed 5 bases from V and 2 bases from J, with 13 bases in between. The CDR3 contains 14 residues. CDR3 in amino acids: CASSQAGHAYEQYF. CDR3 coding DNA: TGTGCCAGCAGCCAAGCGGGACACGCCTACGAGCAGTACTTC.

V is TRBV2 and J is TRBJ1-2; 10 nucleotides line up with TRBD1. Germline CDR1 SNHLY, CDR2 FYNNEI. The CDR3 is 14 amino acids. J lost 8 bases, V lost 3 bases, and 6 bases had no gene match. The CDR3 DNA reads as TGTGCCAGCAGTGATGGGACAGGGGTCTGGGGCTACACCTTC. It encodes CASSDGTGVWGYTF.

CDR3 amino acids: CASSLLGGALDTQYF. In DNA, the CDR3 is TGTGCCAGCAGTTTATTGGGGGGGGCGTTGGATACGCAGTATTTT. The rearrangement links TRBV28 to TRBJ2-3, with TRBD2 as a possible D gene (7 bases). The CDR3 covers 15 residues. The germline V gene has CDR1 MDHEN and CDR2 SYDVKM. The V gene lost 1 base and the J gene lost 6 bases, with 14 bases spanning the gap.

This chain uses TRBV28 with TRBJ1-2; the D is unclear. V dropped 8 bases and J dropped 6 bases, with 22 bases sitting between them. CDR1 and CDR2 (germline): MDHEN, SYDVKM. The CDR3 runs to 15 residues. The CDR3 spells CASRLRGVEVDGYTF. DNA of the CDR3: TGTGCCAGCCGTCTGCGGGGAGTCGAAGTAGATGGCTACACCTTC.

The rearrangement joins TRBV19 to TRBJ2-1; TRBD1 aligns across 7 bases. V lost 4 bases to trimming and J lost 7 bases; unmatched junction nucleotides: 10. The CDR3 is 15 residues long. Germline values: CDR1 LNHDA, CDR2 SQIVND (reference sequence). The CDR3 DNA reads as TGTGCCAGTAGTAATACCTTCGGGACAGCTAATGAGCAGTTCTTC. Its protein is CASSNTFGTANEQFF.

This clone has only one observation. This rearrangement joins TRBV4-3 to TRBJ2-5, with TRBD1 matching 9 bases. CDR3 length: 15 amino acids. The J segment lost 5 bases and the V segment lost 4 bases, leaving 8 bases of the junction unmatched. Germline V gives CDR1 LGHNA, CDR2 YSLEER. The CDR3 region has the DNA TGCGCCAGCAGCCCGGACAGGGGTCAGTATGAGACCCAGTACTTC. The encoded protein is CASSPDRGQYETQYF.

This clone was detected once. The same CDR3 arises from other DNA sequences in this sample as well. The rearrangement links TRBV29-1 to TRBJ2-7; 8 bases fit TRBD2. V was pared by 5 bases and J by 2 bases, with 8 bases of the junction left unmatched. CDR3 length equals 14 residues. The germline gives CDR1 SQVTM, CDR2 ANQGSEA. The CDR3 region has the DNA TGCAGCGTTTCTCCAGCGGGGGTACCCTACGAGCAGTACTTC. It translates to CSVSPAGVPYEQYF.

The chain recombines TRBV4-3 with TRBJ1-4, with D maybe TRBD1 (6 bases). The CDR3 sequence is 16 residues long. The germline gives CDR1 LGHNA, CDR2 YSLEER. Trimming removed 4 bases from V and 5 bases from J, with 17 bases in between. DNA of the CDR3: TGCGCCAGCAGCCGTCTTTACCGGGACAAAAATGAAAAACTGTTTTTT. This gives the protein CASSRLYRDKNEKLFF.

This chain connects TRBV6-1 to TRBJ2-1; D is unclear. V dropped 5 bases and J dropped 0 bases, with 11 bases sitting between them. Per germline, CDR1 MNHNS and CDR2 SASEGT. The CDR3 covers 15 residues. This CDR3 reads CASSHDSSSYNEQFF. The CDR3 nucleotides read TGTGCCAGCAGTCATGACTCGAGCTCCTACAATGAGCAGTTCTTC.

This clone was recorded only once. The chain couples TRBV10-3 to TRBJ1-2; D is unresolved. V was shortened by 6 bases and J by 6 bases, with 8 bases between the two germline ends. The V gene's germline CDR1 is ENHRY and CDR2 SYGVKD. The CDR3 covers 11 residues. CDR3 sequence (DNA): TGTGCCATCAGGAACGGTAATGGCTACACCTTC. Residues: CAIRNGNGYTF.

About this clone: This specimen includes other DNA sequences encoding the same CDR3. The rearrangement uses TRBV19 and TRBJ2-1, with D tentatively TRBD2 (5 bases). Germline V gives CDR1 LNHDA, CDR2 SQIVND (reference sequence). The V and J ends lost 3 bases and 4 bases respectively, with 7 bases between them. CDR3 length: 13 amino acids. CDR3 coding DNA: TGTGCCAGTAGTATTCCGGGATACAATGAGCAGTTCTTC. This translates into CASSIPGYNEQFF.

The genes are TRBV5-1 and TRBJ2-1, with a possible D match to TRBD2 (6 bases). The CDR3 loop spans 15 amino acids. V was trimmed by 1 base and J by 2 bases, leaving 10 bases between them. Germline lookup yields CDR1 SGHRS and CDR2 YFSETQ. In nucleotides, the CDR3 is TGCGCCAGCAGCTTGTCTCGCGGGACCTACAATGAGCAGTTCTTC. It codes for CASSLSRGTYNEQFF.